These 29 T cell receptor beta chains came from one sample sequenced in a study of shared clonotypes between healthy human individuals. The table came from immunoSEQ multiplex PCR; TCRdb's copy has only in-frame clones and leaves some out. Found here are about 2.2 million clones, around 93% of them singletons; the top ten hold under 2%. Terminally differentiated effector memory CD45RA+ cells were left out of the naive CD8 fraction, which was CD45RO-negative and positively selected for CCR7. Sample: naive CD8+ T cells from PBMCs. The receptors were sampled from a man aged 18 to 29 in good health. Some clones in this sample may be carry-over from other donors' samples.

CDR3 DNA: TGCGCCAGCAGCCAAGGGATAGGACAGTACACTGAAGCTTTCTTT. Its protein product is CASSQGIGQYTEAFF. V usage is TRBV4-1 and J usage is TRBJ1-1, with D possibly matching TRBD1 (6 bases). The ends were cut back, 1 base at V and 3 bases at J, with 12 bases in the middle. Germline CDR1 and CDR2: MGHRA and YSYEKL. This CDR3 spans 15 amino acids.

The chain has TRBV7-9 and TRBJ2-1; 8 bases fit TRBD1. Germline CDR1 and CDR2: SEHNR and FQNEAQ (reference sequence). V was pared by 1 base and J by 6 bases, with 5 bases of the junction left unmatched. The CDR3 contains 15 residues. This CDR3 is CASSLVQGAGNEQFF. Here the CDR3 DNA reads TGTGCCAGCAGCTTAGTTCAGGGGGCAGGCAATGAGCAGTTCTTC.

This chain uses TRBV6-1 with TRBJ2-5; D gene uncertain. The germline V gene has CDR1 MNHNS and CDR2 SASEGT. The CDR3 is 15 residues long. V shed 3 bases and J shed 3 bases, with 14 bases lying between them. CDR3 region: CASSDFSWAKETQYF. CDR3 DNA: TGTGCCAGCAGTGATTTTAGCTGGGCGAAAGAGACCCAGTACTTC.

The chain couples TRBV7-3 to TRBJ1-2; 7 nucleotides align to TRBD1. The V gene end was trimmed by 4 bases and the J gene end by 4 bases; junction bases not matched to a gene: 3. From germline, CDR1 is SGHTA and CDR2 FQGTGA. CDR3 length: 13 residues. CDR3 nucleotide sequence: TGTGCCAGCAGCTACCAGGGGGTCTATGGCTACACCTTC. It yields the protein CASSYQGVYGYTF.

CDR3 loop: CASNLAGGPTYNEQFF. CDR3 bases: TGCGCCAGCAATCTAGCGGGAGGGCCGACCTACAATGAGCAGTTCTTC. The chain links TRBV10-1 to TRBJ2-1; 12 bases match TRBD2. V lost 7 bases and J lost 2; bases outside the gene matches: 6. This CDR3 is 16 amino acids long. Per germline, CDR1 WNHNN and CDR2 SYGVQD (reference sequence).

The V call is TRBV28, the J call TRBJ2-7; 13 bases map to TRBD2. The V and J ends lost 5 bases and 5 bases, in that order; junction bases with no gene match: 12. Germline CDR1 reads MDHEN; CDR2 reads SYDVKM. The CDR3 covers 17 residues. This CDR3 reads CASSVSAGTSGTDEQYF. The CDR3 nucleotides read TGTGCCAGCAGTGTCTCCGCCGGGACTAGCGGGACGGACGAGCAGTACTTC.

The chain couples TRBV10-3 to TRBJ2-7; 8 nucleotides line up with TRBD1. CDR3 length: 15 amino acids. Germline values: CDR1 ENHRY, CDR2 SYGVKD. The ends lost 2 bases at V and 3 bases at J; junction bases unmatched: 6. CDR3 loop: CAISEPRTGRYEQYF. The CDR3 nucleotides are TGTGCCATCAGTGAGCCTCGGACAGGGCGCTACGAGCAGTACTTC.

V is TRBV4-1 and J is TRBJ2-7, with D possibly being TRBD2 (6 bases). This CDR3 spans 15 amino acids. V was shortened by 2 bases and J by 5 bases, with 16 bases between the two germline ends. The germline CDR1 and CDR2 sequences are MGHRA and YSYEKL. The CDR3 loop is CASSQFQRAGHEQYF. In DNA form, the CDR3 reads TGCGCCAGCAGCCAATTCCAGAGGGCGGGACACGAGCAGTACTTC.

The CDR3 region has the DNA TGTGCCAGCAGCCGGGACAGGTGGCCAGATACGCAGTATTTT. Residues: CASSRDRWPDTQYF. The J gene is TRBJ2-3, the V gene TRBV27; 8 bases align to TRBD1. Germline CDR1 and CDR2: MNHEY and SMNVEV (reference sequence). There are 14 residues in the CDR3. The V segment lost 6 bases and the J segment 4 bases; nucleotides outside the gene matches: 6.

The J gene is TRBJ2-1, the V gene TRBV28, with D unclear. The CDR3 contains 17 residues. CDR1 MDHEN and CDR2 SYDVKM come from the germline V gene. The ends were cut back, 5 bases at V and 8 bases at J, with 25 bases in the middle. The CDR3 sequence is CASSPPQDSISVDEQFF. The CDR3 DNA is TGTGCCAGCAGTCCCCCCCAGGATTCAATCAGCGTCGATGAGCAGTTCTTC.

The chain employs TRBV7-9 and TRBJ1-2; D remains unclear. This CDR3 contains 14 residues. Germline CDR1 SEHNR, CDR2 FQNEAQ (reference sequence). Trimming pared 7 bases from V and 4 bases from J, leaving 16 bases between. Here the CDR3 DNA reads TGTGCCAGCACCCCCCGGGATTATGCCTATGGCTACACCTTC. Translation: CASTPRDYAYGYTF.

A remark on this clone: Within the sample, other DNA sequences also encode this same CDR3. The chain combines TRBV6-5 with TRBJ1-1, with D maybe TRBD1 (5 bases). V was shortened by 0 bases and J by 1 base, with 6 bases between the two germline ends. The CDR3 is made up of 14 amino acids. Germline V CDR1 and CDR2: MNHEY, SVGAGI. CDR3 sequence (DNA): TGTGCCAGCAGTTACTCGACAGAGAACACTGAAGCTTTCTTT. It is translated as CASSYSTENTEAFF.

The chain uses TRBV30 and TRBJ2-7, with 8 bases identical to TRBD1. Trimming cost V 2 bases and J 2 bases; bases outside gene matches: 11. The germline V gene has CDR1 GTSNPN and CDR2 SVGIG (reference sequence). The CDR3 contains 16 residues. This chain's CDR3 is CAWSSTTEDRAYEQYF. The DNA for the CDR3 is TGTGCCTGGAGTAGCACGACGGAGGACAGGGCCTACGAGCAGTACTTC.

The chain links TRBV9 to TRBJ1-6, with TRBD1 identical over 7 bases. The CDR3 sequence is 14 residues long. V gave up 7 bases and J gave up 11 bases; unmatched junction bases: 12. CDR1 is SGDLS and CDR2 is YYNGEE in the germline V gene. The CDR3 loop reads CASAEGAEWTPLHF. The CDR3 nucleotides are TGTGCCAGCGCCGAGGGGGCGGAGTGGACACCCCTCCACTTT.

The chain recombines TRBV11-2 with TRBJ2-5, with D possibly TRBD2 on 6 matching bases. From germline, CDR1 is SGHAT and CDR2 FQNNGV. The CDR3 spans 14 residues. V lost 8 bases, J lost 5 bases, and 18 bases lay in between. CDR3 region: CASRLRLDRETQYF. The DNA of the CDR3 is TGTGCCAGCCGACTTCGACTAGATAGGGAGACCCAGTACTTC. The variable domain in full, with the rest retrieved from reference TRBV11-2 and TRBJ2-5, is EAGVAQSPRYKIIEKRQSVAFWCNPISGHATLYWYQQILGQGPKLLIQFQNNGVVDDSQLPKDRFSAERLKGVDSTLKIQPAKLEDSAVYLCASRLRLDRETQYFGPGTRLLVL.

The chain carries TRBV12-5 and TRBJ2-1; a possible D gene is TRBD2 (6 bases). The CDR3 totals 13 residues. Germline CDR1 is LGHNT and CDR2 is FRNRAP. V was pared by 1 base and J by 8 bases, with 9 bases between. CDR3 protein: CASGLGGAYEQFF. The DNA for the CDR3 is TGTGCTAGTGGTTTGGGCGGGGCATATGAGCAGTTCTTC.

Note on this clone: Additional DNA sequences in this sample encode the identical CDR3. DNA for the CDR3: TGTGCCAGCAGCTCGACAGGGGATCTCAATCAGCCCCAGCATTTT. This codes for CASSSTGDLNQPQHF. The genes are TRBV5-4 and TRBJ1-5; 8 nucleotides align to TRBD1. This CDR3 is 15 amino acids long. In germline, CDR1 is SGHNT, CDR2 YYREEE (reference sequence). V trimming: 3 bases; J trimming: 3 bases; junction bases outside the gene matches: 5.

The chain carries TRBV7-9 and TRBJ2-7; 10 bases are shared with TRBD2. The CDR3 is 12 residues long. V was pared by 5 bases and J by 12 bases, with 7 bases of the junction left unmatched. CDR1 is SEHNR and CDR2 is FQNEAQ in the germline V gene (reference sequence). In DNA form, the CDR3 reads TGTGCCAGCAGCACTGGGACTAGCGCACCGTACTTC. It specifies CASSTGTSAPYF.

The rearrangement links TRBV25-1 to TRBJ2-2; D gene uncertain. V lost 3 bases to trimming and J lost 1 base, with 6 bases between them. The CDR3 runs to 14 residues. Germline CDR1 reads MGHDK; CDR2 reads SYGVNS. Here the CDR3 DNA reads TGTGCCAGCAGTGAGTCCGAGAACACCGGGGAGCTGTTTTTT. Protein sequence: CASSESENTGELFF. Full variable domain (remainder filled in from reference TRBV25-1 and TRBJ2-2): EADIYQTPRYLVIGTGKKITLECSQTMGHDKMYWYQQDPGMELHLIHYSYGVNSTEKGDLSSESTVSRIRTEHFPLTLESARPSHTSQYLCASSESENTGELFFGEGSRLTVL.

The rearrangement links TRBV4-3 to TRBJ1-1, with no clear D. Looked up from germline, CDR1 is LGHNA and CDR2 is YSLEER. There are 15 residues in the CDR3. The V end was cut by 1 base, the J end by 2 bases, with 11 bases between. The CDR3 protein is CASSQGSAPNTEAFF. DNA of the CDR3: TGCGCCAGCAGCCAAGGGTCAGCCCCTAACACTGAAGCTTTCTTT.

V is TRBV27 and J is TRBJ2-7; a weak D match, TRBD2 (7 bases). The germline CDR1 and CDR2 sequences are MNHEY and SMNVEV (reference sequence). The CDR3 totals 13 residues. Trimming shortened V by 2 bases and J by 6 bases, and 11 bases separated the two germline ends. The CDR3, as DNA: TGTGCCAGCAGTTTAAGGGGGGGCGGCGAGCAGTACTTC. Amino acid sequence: CASSLRGGGEQYF.

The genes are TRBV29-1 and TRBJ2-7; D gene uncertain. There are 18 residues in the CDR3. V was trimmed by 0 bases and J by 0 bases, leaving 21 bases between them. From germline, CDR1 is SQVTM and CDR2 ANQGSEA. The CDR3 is CSVEDYEGESTGSYEQYF. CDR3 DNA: TGCAGCGTTGAAGATTATGAAGGCGAGTCGACTGGCTCCTACGAGCAGTACTTC.

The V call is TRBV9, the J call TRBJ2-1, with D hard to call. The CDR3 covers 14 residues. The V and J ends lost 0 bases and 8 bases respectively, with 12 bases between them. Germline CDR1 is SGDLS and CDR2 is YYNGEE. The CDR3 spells CASSVVGLLDEQFF. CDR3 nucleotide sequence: TGTGCCAGCAGCGTAGTAGGTCTGCTAGATGAGCAGTTCTTC.

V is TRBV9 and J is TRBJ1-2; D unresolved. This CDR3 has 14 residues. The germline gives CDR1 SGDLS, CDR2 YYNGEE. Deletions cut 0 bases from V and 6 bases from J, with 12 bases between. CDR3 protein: CASSVGSPWDGYTF. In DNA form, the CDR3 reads TGTGCCAGCAGCGTAGGGTCTCCCTGGGATGGCTACACCTTC. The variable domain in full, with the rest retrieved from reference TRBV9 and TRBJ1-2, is DSGVTQTPKHLITATGQRVTLRCSPRSGDLSVYWYQQSLDQGLQFLIQYYNGEERAKGNILERFSAQQFPDLHSELNLSSLELGDSALYFCASSVGSPWDGYTFGSGTRLTVV.

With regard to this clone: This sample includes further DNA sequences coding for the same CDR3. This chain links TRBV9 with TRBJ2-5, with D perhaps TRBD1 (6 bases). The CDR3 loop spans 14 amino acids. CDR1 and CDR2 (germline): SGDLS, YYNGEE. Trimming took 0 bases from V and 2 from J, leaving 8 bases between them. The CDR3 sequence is CASSVGQGQETQYF. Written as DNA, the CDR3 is TGTGCCAGCAGCGTAGGCCAGGGGCAAGAGACCCAGTACTTC. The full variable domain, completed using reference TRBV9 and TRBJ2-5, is DSGVTQTPKHLITATGQRVTLRCSPRSGDLSVYWYQQSLDQGLQFLIQYYNGEERAKGNILERFSAQQFPDLHSELNLSSLELGDSALYFCASSVGQGQETQYFGPGTRLLVL.

CDR3 in amino acids: CASSLELAGDFNEQFF. The CDR3 DNA sequence: TGTGCCAGCAGCTTGGAGCTAGCGGGAGATTTCAATGAGCAGTTCTTC. The chain recombines TRBV5-6 with TRBJ2-1, with TRBD2 matching over 10 bases. Germline CDR1 and CDR2: SGHDT and YYEEEE. This CDR3 has 16 residues. The V gene end was trimmed by 0 bases and the J gene end by 6 bases; junction bases not matched to a gene: 6. Full variable domain (rest looked up from reference TRBV5-6 and TRBJ2-1): DAGVTQSPTHLIKTRGQQVTLRCSPKSGHDTVSWYQQALGQGPQFIFQYYEEEERQRGNFPDRFSGHQFPNYSSELNVNALLLGDSALYLCASSLELAGDFNEQFFGPGTRLTVL.

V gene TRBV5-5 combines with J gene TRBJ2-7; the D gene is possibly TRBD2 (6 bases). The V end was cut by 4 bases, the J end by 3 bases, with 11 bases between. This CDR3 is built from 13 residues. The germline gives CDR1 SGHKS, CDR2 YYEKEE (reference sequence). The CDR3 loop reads CASSRGGSYEQYF. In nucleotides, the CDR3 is TGTGCCAGCAGCCGGGGAGGAAGCTACGAGCAGTACTTC.

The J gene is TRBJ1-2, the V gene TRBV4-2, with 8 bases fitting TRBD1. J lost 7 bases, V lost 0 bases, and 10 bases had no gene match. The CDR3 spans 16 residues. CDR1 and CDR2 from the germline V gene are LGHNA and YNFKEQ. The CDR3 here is CASSQDPVRGPGGYTF. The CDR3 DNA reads TGTGCCAGCAGCCAAGATCCGGTCAGGGGGCCCGGTGGCTACACCTTC.

The CDR3 nucleotides read TGTGCCAGCAGCTTAGGAGGGGGCGCTGGCTATGGCTACACCTTC. Its translation: CASSLGGGAGYGYTF. The chain combines TRBV13 with TRBJ1-2; 7 bases align to TRBD1. In germline, CDR1 is PRHDT, CDR2 FYEKMQ (reference sequence). The CDR3 is made up of 15 amino acids. The V and J ends lost 0 bases and 4 bases, in that order; junction bases with no gene match: 5.